Shown below are 23 T cell receptor beta chains from a single sample sequenced in a study of cytomegalovirus exposure and HLA in healthy donors. Method: immunoSEQ multiplex PCR; TCRdb's copy keeps in-frame clones and lacks some. The sample holds over 150,000 clones, 80% to 85% seen once. The material sequenced was PBMCs. All receptors come from a woman younger than 35 in good health and CMV-seropositive.

The chain combines TRBV7-9 with TRBJ1-1, with 8 bases lining up with TRBD1. Trimming at V came to 5 bases and at J to 0 bases, leaving 5 bases not matched to a gene. Germline V CDR1 and CDR2: SEHNR, FQNEAQ (reference sequence). The CDR3 is 15 amino acids. DNA for the CDR3: TGTGCCAGCAGCGGCGACAGGGGACTGAACACTGAAGCTTTCTTT. This codes for CASSGDRGLNTEAFF.

This chain links TRBV28 with TRBJ2-7; 9 bases are shared with TRBD1. V gave up 6 bases and J gave up 3 bases; unmatched junction bases: 6. Germline V gene sequence: CDR1 MDHEN, CDR2 SYDVKM. CDR3 length: 14 residues. The CDR3 loop reads CASSGTGRIYEQYF. The CDR3, as DNA: TGTGCCAGCAGCGGGACAGGGAGAATCTACGAGCAGTACTTC.

This chain connects TRBV6-6 to TRBJ2-4, with 12 bases lining up with TRBD2. The CDR3 contains 15 residues. Germline V gene sequence: CDR1 MNHNY, CDR2 SVGAGI (reference sequence). The V segment lost 6 bases and the J segment 7 bases; nucleotides outside the gene matches: 7. CDR3 sequence: CASSPSGGVSNIQYF. The CDR3 region has the DNA TGTGCCAGCAGCCCTAGCGGGGGGGTAAGCAACATTCAGTACTTC.

The chain uses TRBV6-5 and TRBJ2-7, with D possibly TRBD2 on 6 matching bases. Germline loops: CDR1 MNHEY, CDR2 SVGAGI. The ends were cut back, 0 bases at V and 3 bases at J, with 12 bases in the middle. This CDR3 is 15 amino acids long. This CDR3 is CASSYSWGVYYEQYF. In nucleotides, the CDR3 is TGTGCCAGCAGTTACTCTTGGGGGGTGTACTACGAGCAGTACTTC.

The chain's CDR3 is CASSNRGGSNQPQHF. The CDR3 bases are TGTGCCAGCAGCAACAGGGGAGGAAGCAATCAGCCCCAGCATTTT. The V call is TRBV5-6, the J call TRBJ1-5, with 7 bases that match TRBD1. The germline V gene has CDR1 SGHDT and CDR2 YYEEEE. CDR3 size: 15 residues. V trimming: 4 bases; J trimming: 1 base; junction bases outside the gene matches: 5.

The chain has TRBV5-4 and TRBJ2-3; 11 bases map to TRBD2. Germline trimming cut 8 bases from V and 5 bases from J; bases unmatched to any gene: 10. Germline CDR1 SGHNT, CDR2 YYREEE (reference sequence). There are 15 residues in the CDR3. The CDR3 is CASHLAGGRGDTQYF. In DNA, the CDR3 is TGTGCCAGTCACCTAGCGGGGGGCCGCGGAGATACGCAGTATTTT.

The rearrangement joins TRBV9 to TRBJ1-2, with 8 positions matching TRBD1. The CDR3 contains 14 residues. Germline CDR1 SGDLS, CDR2 YYNGEE. Germline trimming cut 2 bases from V and 3 bases from J; bases unmatched to any gene: 3. The CDR3 protein is CASSVQTGDYGYTF. In DNA form, the CDR3 reads TGTGCCAGCAGCGTCCAGACAGGGGACTATGGCTACACCTTC.

J is TRBJ2-2 and V is TRBV15; 7 bases fit TRBD1. The CDR3 consists of 17 residues. CDR1 is LNHNV, CDR2 YYDKDF, per germline (reference sequence). V lost 0 bases to trimming and J lost 6 bases; unmatched junction nucleotides: 10. The CDR3 DNA reads as TGTGCCACCAGCAGAGAAGGAGGCAGGGGGTCGGCCGGGGAGCTGTTTTTT. It is translated as CATSREGGRGSAGELFF.

The chain has TRBV10-3 and TRBJ2-3; 7 bases agree with TRBD1. The germline gives CDR1 ENHRY, CDR2 SYGVKD. The CDR3 has 15 amino acids. With V trimmed by 5 bases and J by 2 bases, 7 bases remained unmatched. The CDR3 here is CAISTSGQTTDTQYF. Written as DNA, the CDR3 is TGTGCCATCAGTACATCGGGACAGACCACAGATACGCAGTATTTT.

The chain has TRBV4-2 and TRBJ2-3; D possibly corresponds to TRBD1 (5 bases). CDR1 LGHNA and CDR2 YNFKEQ come from the germline V gene. The V end lost 1 base, the J end lost 3 bases, and 20 bases lay between the germline ends. The CDR3 is 18 residues long. CDR3 in DNA: TGTGCCAGCAGCCAAGGTGCCGCTACGACAGATCTAACAGATACGCAGTATTTT. Translated: CASSQGAATTDLTDTQYF.

The rearrangement uses TRBV27 and TRBJ2-7; 9 positions match TRBD1. This CDR3 contains 14 residues. Losses at the gene ends were 6 bases for V and 7 bases for J; bases not matched to a gene: 10. Per the germline V gene, CDR1 is MNHEY and CDR2 is SMNVEV (reference sequence). The DNA for the CDR3 is TGTGCCAGCAGCAGCCGGGACAGGGTTAGGGAGCAGTACTTC. Its translation is CASSSRDRVREQYF.

This clone was seen more than once but under ten times. This sequence joins TRBV11-1 and TRBJ2-7; TRBD2 is a possible D gene (6 bases). The V end lost 6 bases, the J end lost 6 bases, and 12 bases lay between the germline ends. Germline V CDR1 and CDR2: SGHAT, FQDESV (reference sequence). The CDR3 covers 12 residues. The CDR3 protein is CASSSHGGEQYF. Here the CDR3 DNA reads TGTGCCAGCAGTTCCCACGGGGGCGAGCAGTACTTC.

The chain is built from TRBV5-1 and TRBJ2-3; 9 bases match TRBD2. This CDR3 has 15 residues. V shed 0 bases, J shed 4 bases, and the junction held 3 bases outside the gene matches. Germline V lookup: CDR1 SGHRS, CDR2 YFSETQ. The CDR3 DNA sequence: TGCGCCAGCAGCTTGGGAGGGACTAGCTCAGATACGCAGTATTTT. As protein: CASSLGGTSSDTQYF.

Comment on this clone: At one end the junction does not follow the germline gene, possibly because of a read error. The chain recombines TRBV11-3 with TRBJ1-1; tentative D call: TRBD1 (5 bases). The germline V gene encodes CDR1 SGHNT and CDR2 YENEEA. The CDR3 totals 13 residues. CDR3 in amino acids: CASSQGLNTEAFF. As DNA, the CDR3 is TGTGCCAGCAGCCAGGGTTTGAATACTGAAGCTTTCTTT.

J is TRBJ2-3 and V is TRBV18, with TRBD2 matching 11 bases. CDR3 size: 15 residues. V dropped 3 bases and J dropped 6; count of bases not matched to a gene: 5. CDR1 and CDR2 (germline): KGHSH, LQKENI. The CDR3 region is CASSPRLAGGDTQYF. Written as DNA, the CDR3 is TGTGCCAGCTCACCGCGCCTAGCGGGGGGTGATACGCAGTATTTT.

This chain joins TRBV5-1 and TRBJ2-5, with a possible D match to TRBD1 (6 bases). The germline V gene encodes CDR1 SGHRS and CDR2 YFSETQ. With 4 bases removed from V and 2 bases from J, the gap between germline ends came to 15 bases. CDR3 length equals 15 residues. In nucleotides, the CDR3 is TGCGCCAGCAGCGGAACAGGGAAAGGGCAAGAGACCCAGTACTTC. This gives the protein CASSGTGKGQETQYF. Full variable domain (remainder filled in from reference TRBV5-1 and TRBJ2-5): KAGVTQTPRYLIKTRGQQVTLSCSPISGHRSVSWYQQTPGQGLQFLFEYFSETQRNKGNFPGRFSGRQFSNSRSEMNVSTLELGDSALYLCASSGTGKGQETQYFGPGTRLLVL.

The V gene is TRBV29-1, the J gene TRBJ1-1; D possibly corresponds to TRBD1 (6 bases). CDR1 is SQVTM, CDR2 ANQGSEA, per germline. There are 13 residues in the CDR3. The V end was cut by 6 bases, the J end by 0 bases, with 11 bases between. CDR3 coding DNA: TGCAGCGTCTTACAGGGCGTGAACACTGAAGCTTTCTTT. Amino acids: CSVLQGVNTEAFF.

The chain has TRBV6-5 and TRBJ1-1; unclear D gene. The germline CDR1 and CDR2 sequences are MNHEY and SVGAGI. Trimming removed 6 bases at V and 2 bases at J, with 13 bases between. This CDR3 has 14 amino acids. The CDR3 reads CASRAPGVNTEAFF. CDR3 bases: TGTGCCAGCAGAGCCCCGGGAGTCAACACTGAAGCTTTCTTT.

This clone was picked up one time. The chain joins TRBV6-1 to TRBJ2-7, with D tentatively TRBD2 (7 bases). V was shortened by 0 bases and J by 2 bases, with 14 bases between the two germline ends. CDR1 and CDR2 (germline): MNHNS, SASEGT. The CDR3 is 16 amino acids. CDR3 sequence (DNA): TGTGCCAGCAGTGAAGCACGGGGGGCGCGGCCCTACGAGCAGTACTTC. This codes for CASSEARGARPYEQYF.

This chain links TRBV6-5 with TRBJ1-2, with 7 bases fitting TRBD1. V lost 3 bases and J lost 0; bases outside the gene matches: 7. This CDR3 contains 16 residues. CDR1 and CDR2 from the germline V gene are MNHEY and SVGAGI. The CDR3 reads CASSYSGTVANYGYTF. The CDR3 region has the DNA TGTGCCAGCAGTTATTCCGGGACAGTTGCTAACTATGGCTACACCTTC.

This clone was seen a handful of times. CDR3 sequence (DNA): TGTGCCAGCAGTTGGATACCGGGACTAGCGGGGGGGAGGAACACCGGGGAGCTGTTTTTT. Residues: CASSWIPGLAGGRNTGELFF. The V and J genes are TRBV27 and TRBJ2-2; TRBD2 matches 16 bases. The CDR3 sequence is 20 residues long. Germline loops: CDR1 MNHEY, CDR2 SMNVEV (reference sequence). The J segment lost 1 base and the V segment lost 4 bases, leaving 9 bases of the junction unmatched.

The rearrangement joins TRBV27 to TRBJ2-1; D remains ambiguous. Germline loops: CDR1 MNHEY, CDR2 SMNVEV (reference sequence). V lost 3 bases, J lost 0 bases, and 9 bases lay in between. The CDR3 runs to 15 residues. CDR3 amino acids: CASSFLADSYNEQFF. CDR3 coding DNA: TGTGCCAGCAGTTTTTTGGCGGACTCCTACAATGAGCAGTTCTTC.

The count of this clone is one. The chain links TRBV7-9 to TRBJ1-2, with D hard to call. This CDR3 is 13 amino acids long. Germline lookup yields CDR1 SEHNR and CDR2 FQNEAQ (reference sequence). Between the trimmed V and J ends, which lost 7 bases and 8 bases, there was a span of 17 bases. This CDR3 is CASMRGSSSGYTF. The CDR3 nucleotides read TGTGCCAGCATGCGAGGGTCCTCGAGCGGCTACACCTTC.